This T cell receptor (beta chain) was obtained from a study of T cell repertoires in cytomegalovirus infection. Whole-study context: Both a matching HLA type and CMV infection were indicated by public TCR beta signatures. Study-wide points: Public TCR beta family frequency separated CMV-and-HLA carriers, including in an independent cohort. Dominating the ex vivo response were HLA-C-restricted CMV-specific TCR beta clonotypes.

With regard to this clonotype: What it binds is not known.

TCRdb used MiXCR to reprocess the reads, holding one entry per CDR3 protein. The table includes fewer than 350,000 distinct CDR3 sequences, about a sixth detected once. This receptor was taken from a human donor in good health (CMV status not recorded). Some clones in this sample may be carry-over from other donors' samples. Sequencing was done on a sample of PBMCs.

As DNA, the CDR3 is TGTGCCACCAGCAGAGATCAGCAGCCCCAGCATTTT. Amino acid sequence: CATSRDQQPQHF. The V and J genes are TRBV15 and TRBJ1-5; no reliable D call. Germline loops: CDR1 LNHNV, CDR2 YYDKDF (reference sequence). The CDR3 is made up of 12 amino acids. The V gene lost 0 bases and the J gene lost 7 bases, with 4 bases spanning the gap.